This T cell receptor (beta chain) was sequenced for a study of CD8 T cells in Susac syndrome. This CDR3 has 15 residues. Trimming removed 4 bases from V and 2 bases from J, with 14 bases in between. Germline CDR1 and CDR2: LNHDA and SQIVND (reference sequence). Reverse transcription of about 0.45 to 1 ug RNA was carried out with random hexamers. TCR beta CDR3 was amplified by immunoSEQ multiplex PCR. This amplification extended across 54 Vbeta and 13 Jbeta segments. TCRdb redid the calling of the immunoSEQ multiplex PCR reads with MiXCR, one entry per CDR3 protein. The sample carries some 260,000 distinct CDR3 sequences, 90% to 95% recorded once. Sequencing targeted TCR beta in T cells from blood (CD8+ and CD4+). TEMRA cells were FACS-enriched, with CD8+ and CD4+ T cells isolated negatively.

The specimen was CD4+ T cells from PBMCs. This TCR came from a human donor with multiple sclerosis. The J gene is TRBJ1-2, the V gene TRBV19; D possibly corresponds to TRBD1 (6 bases). CDR3: CASSTSTRGNYGYTF. In nucleotides, the CDR3 is TGTGCCAGTAGTACCTCGACCAGGGGAAACTATGGCTACACCTTC.